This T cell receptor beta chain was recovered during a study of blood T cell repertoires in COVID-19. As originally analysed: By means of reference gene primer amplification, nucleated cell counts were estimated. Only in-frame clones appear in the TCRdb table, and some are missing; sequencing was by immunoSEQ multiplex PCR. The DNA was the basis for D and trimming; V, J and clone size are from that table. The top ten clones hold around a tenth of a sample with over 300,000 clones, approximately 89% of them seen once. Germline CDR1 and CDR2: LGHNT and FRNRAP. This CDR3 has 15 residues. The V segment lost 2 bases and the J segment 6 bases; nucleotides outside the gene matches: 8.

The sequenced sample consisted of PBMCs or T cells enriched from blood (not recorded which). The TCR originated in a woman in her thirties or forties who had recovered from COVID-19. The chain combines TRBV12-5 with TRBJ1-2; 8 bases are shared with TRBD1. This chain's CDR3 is CASGLLAGGADGYTF. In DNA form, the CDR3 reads TGTGCTAGTGGTTTGTTGGCAGGGGGCGCGGATGGCTACACCTTC. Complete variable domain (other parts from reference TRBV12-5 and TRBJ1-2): DARVTQTPRHKVTEMGQEVTMRCQPILGHNTVFWYRQTMMQGLELLAYFRNRAPLDDSGMPKDRFSAEMPDATLATLKIQPSEPRDSAVYFCASGLLAGGADGYTFGSGTRLTVV.